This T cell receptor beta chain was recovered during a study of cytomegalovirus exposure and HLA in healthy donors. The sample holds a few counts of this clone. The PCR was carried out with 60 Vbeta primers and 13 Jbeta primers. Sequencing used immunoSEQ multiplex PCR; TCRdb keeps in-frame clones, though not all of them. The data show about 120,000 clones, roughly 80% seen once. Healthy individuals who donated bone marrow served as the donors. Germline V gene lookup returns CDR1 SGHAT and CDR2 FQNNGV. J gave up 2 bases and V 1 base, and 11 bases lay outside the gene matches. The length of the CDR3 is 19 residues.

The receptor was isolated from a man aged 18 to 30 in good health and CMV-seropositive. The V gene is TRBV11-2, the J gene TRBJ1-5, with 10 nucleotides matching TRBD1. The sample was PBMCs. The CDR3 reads CASSLGEDRGVGCNQPQHF. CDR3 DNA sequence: TGTGCCAGCAGCTTAGGGGAGGACAGGGGGGTCGGGTGCAATCAGCCCCAGCATTTT. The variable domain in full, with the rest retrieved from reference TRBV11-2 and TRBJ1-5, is EAGVAQSPRYKIIEKRQSVAFWCNPISGHATLYWYQQILGQGPKLLIQFQNNGVVDDSQLPKDRFSAERLKGVDSTLKIQPAKLEDSAVYLCASSLGEDRGVGCNQPQHFGDGTRLSIL.